This T cell receptor (beta chain) appears in the sequencing data of a study of T cells in Graves' hyperthyroidism and ophthalmopathy. The CDR3 consists of 14 residues. Trimming at V came to 4 bases and at J to 10 bases, leaving 8 bases not matched to a gene. Germline values: CDR1 DFQATT, CDR2 SNEGSKA (reference sequence). It was RNA transcripts that yielded the amplified TCR beta CDR3 regions. The HTBI primer set drove a first-round RT-PCR of the TCR CDR3. TCRdb passed the multiplex PCR reads through MiXCR, listing each CDR3 protein once. The sample yields a few hundred thousand distinct CDR3 sequences, roughly 15% seen once.

J is TRBJ1-6 and V is TRBV20-1, with 9 bases identical to TRBD1. The TCR was taken from a woman in her forties or fifties with Graves' hyperthyroidism that later progressed to Graves' ophthalmopathy. Specimen: blood. In DNA form, the CDR3 reads TGCAGTGCTACATCCGGGACAGGGAGATCACCCCTCCACTTT. Protein sequence: CSATSGTGRSPLHF.